This T cell receptor beta chain comes out of a study of regulatory T cells in long-lasting Graves disease (dated by TCRdb to the early 2020s). Describing the broader study: Newly diagnosed Graves' disease patients had taken antithyroid drugs for less than 3 months. Persistent Graves' disease patients were compared with newly diagnosed Graves' disease patients by peripheral blood TCR sequencing and RNA sequencing. The study was registered as a clinical trial and conducted in China. A total of roughly 35 samples underwent TCR sequencing, from 13 patients with persistent Graves' disease and roughly 20 patients with newly diagnosed Graves' disease. Overall results and qualifications from the work: Because the primary lesion, thyroid tissue, could not be accessed, the study looked at peripheral blood alone. Persistent Graves' disease patients showed lower TCR Shannon entropy and fewer highly expanded clones than newly diagnosed patients, suggesting clonal expansion. Persistent disease showed preferential use of TRBV28, TRBJ1-2 and TRBJ2-5, whereas newly diagnosed disease favored TRBV20-1 and TRBJ2-1. More public clonotypes were shared among persistent patients (2,741) than among newly diagnosed patients (roughly 1,000). Sequencing and analysis were restricted to the TCR beta chain. The authors acknowledged the small sample size as a limitation that may reduce accuracy.

Clipping removes 6 bases from V and 7 bases from J, with 9 as the unmatched junction base count. Its CDR3 holds 14 amino acids, cysteine through phenylalanine. Of the read, only the CDR3 DNA is kept; its 42 bases are in frame from base 1. Per the germline V gene, MDHEN is the CDR1 and SYDVKM is the CDR2. The meaning of the sample's time point label: newly diagnosed GD, antithyroid drugs for less than 3 months. For both TCR sequencing and RNA sequencing, RNA was extracted from PBMCs using TRIzol. The diagnosis of Graves' disease followed American Thyroid Association guidelines. Recruitment of patients was carried out at an endocrinology department in Xi'an, China. Each patient gave 7.5 to 10 milliliters of peripheral blood, collected in an EDTA anticoagulant tube. Ficoll Paque Plus density gradient separation was used to isolate PBMCs, and no additional T cell sorting was done. RNA quality was checked with an Agilent 2100 Bioanalyzer and agarose gel, and concentration with a NanoDrop 2000.

This clonotype was recorded at least ten times. Its antigen specificity is not known. Nothing much larger sits one base from this clone, and base qualities are not available. Library generation was performed with multiplex PCR. The sequencer listed for this sample is Illumina HiSeq 4000. CDR3 regions were amplified by Arm-PCR with iRepertoire HTBI primers to construct TCR beta libraries. Gel purification was performed on PCR products prior to sequencing. The published analysis was carried out like this. A total of fewer than 65 TRBV and more than twelve TRBJ segments were identified across samples and were used for gene usage analysis of CDR3 amino acid clonotypes. Filtered high-quality paired reads were merged into contigs using COPE and FqMerger. BLAST was used to align contigs to IMGT TRBV, TRBD and TRBJ reference genes, with CDR3 defined following IMGT. Clonotypes above 0.1% frequency were classified as highly expanded clones. Repertoire diversity was measured by Shannon entropy, and V-J evenness by the Gini coefficient. Public clonotypes were defined as clonotypes shared by more than one individual. TCRdb itself trimmed the public reads at Q25 with fastp, ran MiXCR and retained productive beta chains. Each CDR3 protein gets just one entry, which takes the most common genes and DNA from the rows behind it. The V and J calls come from TCRdb's annotation, not from the publication. The sample records fewer than 400,000 distinct CDR3 sequences, about a sixth of which are singletons. Roughly 35% of the sample goes to the ten largest clones.

This TCR was recovered from a female donor with Graves disease. The chain employs TRBV28 and TRBJ2-5; 9 junctional bases match TRBD2. The starting material was peripheral blood mononuclear cells (PBMCs), obtained at new diagnosis, from a patient treated with antithyroid drugs. Read as DNA, the sequence is TGTGCCAGCAGGGGCGGGAGGGCCGGTGGGACCCAGTACTTC. This sequence encodes CASRGGRAGGTQYF.